Following are 30 T cell receptor beta chains from one sample sequenced in a study of control samples from healthy donors and cancer patients. Method: immunoSEQ multiplex PCR; TCRdb's copy keeps in-frame clones and lacks some. The table includes under 150,000 clones, roughly 90% detected once. Sequencing input: PBMCs. Receptor source: a man in his fifties or sixties with head and neck cancer.

This clone was found a few times. The V call is TRBV29-1, the J call TRBJ2-1, with 9 bases identical to TRBD2. Germline lookup yields CDR1 SQVTM and CDR2 ANQGSEA. The CDR3 runs 13 residues. J lost 6 bases, V lost 8 bases, and 8 bases had no gene match. The CDR3 nucleotides are TGCAGCCCAACTACTAGCGGGTCCAATGAGCAGTTCTTC. Protein sequence: CSPTTSGSNEQFF.

This clone was seen just once. CDR3 region: CASSRAIMTEAFF. CDR3 nucleotides: TGTGCCAGCAGCAGGGCTATAATGACTGAAGCTTTCTTT. V and J are TRBV6-5 and TRBJ1-1; D is perhaps TRBD1 (5 bases). The CDR3 spans 13 residues. CDR1 is MNHEY, CDR2 SVGAGI, per germline. Trimming removed 6 bases at V and 5 bases at J, with 13 bases between.

The chain employs TRBV5-1 and TRBJ2-2, with 14 bases identical to TRBD2. CDR3 length equals 16 residues. CDR1 is SGHRS, CDR2 YFSETQ, per germline. J gave up 5 bases and V 4 bases, and 4 bases lay outside the gene matches. The chain's CDR3 is CASSQGLAGVTGELFF. The CDR3 DNA is TGCGCCAGCAGCCAGGGACTAGCGGGAGTTACCGGGGAGCTGTTTTTT.

The chain carries TRBV7-2 and TRBJ2-1; D assignment may be TRBD1 or TRBD2 (6 bases each). This CDR3 spans 15 amino acids. Looked up from germline, CDR1 is SGHTA and CDR2 is FQGNSA. V was trimmed by 4 bases and J by 6 bases, leaving 16 bases between them. The CDR3, as DNA: TGTGCCAGCAGCTCGGAGGGGGACTTCTTCAATGAGCAGTTCTTC. This translates into CASSSEGDFFNEQFF.

The genes are TRBV11-2 and TRBJ1-1; 7 bases match TRBD1. Germline V lookup: CDR1 SGHAT, CDR2 FQNNGV. V was clipped by 2 bases and J by 7 bases; unmatched bases: 4. The CDR3 consists of 13 residues. The CDR3 nucleotides read TGTGCCAGCAGCTTAACGGGACAGCTTGAAGCTTTCTTT. Translation: CASSLTGQLEAFF.

The rearrangement links TRBV3-1 (or the pseudogene TRBV3-2) to TRBJ2-5, with 10 bases that match TRBD1. CDR3 length equals 17 residues. Per germline, CDR1 LGHDT and CDR2 YNNKEL (reference sequence). With 0 bases clipped from V and 2 bases from J, the junction kept 6 bases outside the gene matches. The CDR3 DNA reads TGTGCCAGCAGCCAAGAAGCCGGACAGGGGGAGCAAGAGACCCAGTACTTC. This gives the protein CASSQEAGQGEQETQYF.

This clone was picked up one time. The V and J genes are TRBV14 and TRBJ2-2; 7 nucleotides line up with TRBD1. The CDR3 covers 16 residues. Germline V gene sequence: CDR1 SGHDN, CDR2 FVKESK. V dropped 0 bases and J dropped 5; count of bases not matched to a gene: 6. The CDR3 DNA reads as TGTGCCAGCAGCCAAGATTCGACAGGGAGAACCGGGGAGCTGTTTTTT. Amino acids: CASSQDSTGRTGELFF.

The J gene is TRBJ2-5, the V gene TRBV9, with TRBD2 matching over 7 bases. Germline V gene sequence: CDR1 SGDLS, CDR2 YYNGEE. The CDR3 spans 14 residues. After removal of 4 bases from V and 4 bases from J, the junction contained 7 bases not matched to a gene. The CDR3 here is CASSPEGGPETQYF. In DNA, the CDR3 is TGTGCCAGCAGCCCCGAGGGAGGGCCAGAGACCCAGTACTTC.

This clone was recorded once. V is TRBV6-5 and J is TRBJ2-1, with TRBD1 matching 8 bases. Germline CDR1 MNHEY, CDR2 SVGAGI. Trimming cost V 6 bases and J 6 bases; bases outside gene matches: 10. CDR3 length equals 15 residues. The chain's CDR3 is CASRPDRGIPNEQFF. The CDR3 DNA reads as TGTGCCAGCAGACCAGACAGGGGTATCCCCAATGAGCAGTTCTTC.

The V call is TRBV4-1, the J call TRBJ2-4; D perhaps matches TRBD2 (7 bases). This CDR3 spans 14 amino acids. Germline assignment: CDR1 MGHRA and CDR2 YSYEKL. V lost 3 bases, J lost 6 bases, and 12 bases lay in between. Here the CDR3 DNA reads TGCGCCAGCAGCCAGGGGGGGGCGCCAAACATTCAGTACTTC. It encodes CASSQGGAPNIQYF.

The V call is TRBV2, the J call TRBJ2-5; possibly TRBD1 for D (7 bases). The V gene lost 7 bases and the J gene lost 1 base, with 13 bases spanning the gap. CDR1 is SNHLY, CDR2 FYNNEI, per germline. The CDR3 is 14 amino acids. The CDR3 spells CASILQGGQETQYF. As DNA, the CDR3 is TGTGCCAGCATCCTCCAGGGGGGCCAAGAGACCCAGTACTTC.

The J gene is TRBJ1-6, the V gene TRBV3-1 (or the pseudogene TRBV3-2); D call uncertain. CDR3 length: 14 amino acids. The V gene's germline CDR1 is LGHDT and CDR2 YNNKEL (reference sequence). The germline V and J ends were trimmed by 1 base and 5 bases, with 6 bases remaining between them. CDR3 amino acids: CASSQALNNSPLHF. As DNA, the CDR3 is TGTGCCAGCAGCCAAGCCCTAAATAATTCACCCCTCCACTTT.

The gene calls are TRBV15 and TRBJ1-4; 7 bases agree with TRBD1. The V gene end was trimmed by 1 base and the J gene end by 9 bases; junction bases not matched to a gene: 5. The CDR3 contains 14 residues. The germline gives CDR1 LNHNV, CDR2 YYDKDF (reference sequence). CDR3 bases: TGTGCCACCAGCAGAGGGGCAGGGGGTAAAAAACTGTTTTTT. Translated, it gives CATSRGAGGKKLFF.

The chain links TRBV28 to TRBJ1-2; 7 bases line up with TRBD1. The V segment lost 7 bases and the J segment 8 bases; nucleotides outside the gene matches: 10. CDR3 length: 13 amino acids. Germline CDR1 reads MDHEN; CDR2 reads SYDVKM. CDR3 sequence reads: CASTSGGPGGYTF. CDR3 sequence (DNA): TGTGCCAGCACCTCAGGGGGGCCCGGGGGCTACACCTTC.

This CDR3 is CASRIKRLSSGNTIYF. The CDR3 nucleotides are TGTGCCAGCAGAATAAAACGGTTGAGCTCTGGAAACACCATATATTTT. This chain connects TRBV7-2 to TRBJ1-3, with D unclear. The CDR3 loop spans 16 amino acids. Germline CDR1 is SGHTA and CDR2 is FQGNSA. V gave up 6 bases and J gave up 0 bases, with 15 bases separating them.

The genes are TRBV7-9 and TRBJ2-7; D might be TRBD2 (5 bases). Germline assignment: CDR1 SEHNR and CDR2 FQNEAQ (reference sequence). The CDR3 extends over 15 amino acids. Trimming stripped 1 base from V and 4 bases from J, with 14 bases between. The CDR3 DNA is TGTGCCAGCAGCTTAGACGGACTGCGTTGGTACGAGCAGTACTTC. Translating gives CASSLDGLRWYEQYF.

The chain recombines TRBV2 with TRBJ2-2, with a possible D match to TRBD1 (5 bases). The CDR3 consists of 16 residues. Trimming removed 6 bases at V and 2 bases at J, with 16 bases between. Germline CDR1 SNHLY, CDR2 FYNNEI. CDR3 nucleotide sequence: TGTGCCAGCAGACCTCGTGTGGGGCCAAACACCGGGGAGCTGTTTTTT. It specifies CASRPRVGPNTGELFF.

The chain links TRBV6-5 to TRBJ2-5; TRBD2 is a possible D gene (5 bases). V shed 8 bases and J shed 1 base, with 8 bases lying between them. Germline CDR1 is MNHEY and CDR2 is SVGAGI. The CDR3 sequence is 12 residues long. The CDR3 is CASGLGQETQYF. Written as DNA, the CDR3 is TGTGCCAGCGGACTTGGCCAAGAGACCCAGTACTTC.

This clone was counted a single time. This rearrangement joins TRBV11-3 to TRBJ1-1; 7 bases align to TRBD1. The germline CDR1 and CDR2 sequences are SGHNT and YENEEA. V shed 5 bases, J shed 5 bases, and the junction held 8 bases outside the gene matches. This CDR3 region has 14 residues. CDR3 sequence (DNA): TGTGCCAGCAGCCCACAGGGGCGACCGACTGAAGCTTTCTTT. Translation: CASSPQGRPTEAFF.

The rearrangement joins TRBV21-1 to TRBJ1-3. TRBV21-1 is marked as a pseudogene. This CDR3 has 18 residues. CDR3 loop: CASSKYSVGGKNGNTIYF. As DNA, the CDR3 is TGTGCCAGCAGCAAATATAGTGTGGGAGGGAAGAATGGAAACACCATATATTTT.

The chain carries TRBV27 and TRBJ1-5; TRBD1 matches at 11 bases. From germline, CDR1 is MNHEY and CDR2 SMNVEV (reference sequence). V gave up 4 bases and J gave up 0 bases; unmatched junction bases: 11. There are 19 residues in the CDR3. The CDR3 bases are TGTGCCAGCAGTTCTACGAGGACAGGGGGCGGGTATAGCAATCAGCCCCAGCATTTT. Translating it yields CASSSTRTGGGYSNQPQHF.

The rearrangement joins TRBV25-1 to TRBJ2-2, with a possible D match to TRBD2 (5 bases). The V end lost 3 bases, the J end lost 6 bases, and 14 bases lay between the germline ends. The CDR3 spans 15 residues. Germline values: CDR1 MGHDK, CDR2 SYGVNS. The DNA for the CDR3 is TGTGCCAGCAGTGACGACCTCCCCGGGGCCGGGGAGCTGTTTTTT. Encoded protein: CASSDDLPGAGELFF.

The chain joins TRBV4-1 to TRBJ2-7; TRBD1 is a possible D gene (5 bases). CDR1 and CDR2 from the germline V gene are MGHRA and YSYEKL. There are 15 residues in the CDR3. V was cut by 0 bases and J by 6 bases, with 15 bases left in between. This CDR3 is CASSQDGQGRFEQYF. The CDR3 DNA reads as TGCGCCAGCAGCCAAGATGGGCAGGGAAGATTCGAGCAGTACTTC.

V is TRBV6-5 and J is TRBJ1-3, with a weak D call TRBD1 (5 bases). CDR3 length: 14 amino acids. V was shortened by 6 bases and J by 0 bases, with 9 bases between the two germline ends. Germline assignment: CDR1 MNHEY and CDR2 SVGAGI. The DNA for the CDR3 is TGTGCCAGCAGCCCCGGGGGCTCTGGAAACACCATATATTTT. This gives the protein CASSPGGSGNTIYF.

The chain has TRBV24-1 and TRBJ2-2; possible D gene TRBD1, 7 bases. CDR3 length equals 17 residues. Trimming shortened V by 1 base and J by 6 bases, and 17 bases separated the two germline ends. CDR1 is KGHDR and CDR2 is SFDVKD in the germline V gene. This CDR3 reads CATSDLQGRRGAGELFF. The CDR3 DNA reads as TGTGCCACCAGTGATTTACAGGGTCGCAGGGGGGCCGGGGAGCTGTTTTTT.

This sequence joins TRBV11-2 and TRBJ1-4; TRBD1 aligns across 9 bases. V shed 5 bases and J 7 bases; nucleotides not matched to a gene: 8. CDR1 SGHAT and CDR2 FQNNGV come from the germline V gene. The CDR3 totals 15 residues. CDR3 amino acids: CASSKITGGSEKLFF. The CDR3 nucleotides read TGTGCCAGCAGCAAAATTACAGGGGGCTCTGAAAAACTGTTTTTT. Filled out from reference TRBV11-2 and TRBJ1-4, the complete variable domain reads EAGVAQSPRYKIIEKRQSVAFWCNPISGHATLYWYQQILGQGPKLLIQFQNNGVVDDSQLPKDRFSAERLKGVDSTLKIQPAKLEDSAVYLCASSKITGGSEKLFFGSGTQLSVL.

CDR3 region: CASSLTGQAYQPQHF. The CDR3 DNA is TGTGCCAGCAGTTTAACGGGACAGGCCTATCAGCCCCAGCATTTT. The rearrangement joins TRBV27 to TRBJ1-5, with 8 bases that match TRBD1. CDR3 size: 15 residues. V trimming: 2 bases; J trimming: 5 bases; junction bases outside the gene matches: 5. From germline, CDR1 is MNHEY and CDR2 SMNVEV (reference sequence).

The table lists this clone with a few counts. V and J are TRBV27 and TRBJ2-5; no reliable D call. The length of the CDR3 is 13 residues. Trimming took 3 bases from V and 1 from J, leaving 6 bases between them. CDR1 and CDR2 (germline): MNHEY, SMNVEV (reference sequence). CDR3 DNA: TGTGCCAGCAGTTTCCGTCGCCAAGAGACCCAGTACTTC. It is translated as CASSFRRQETQYF.

The rearrangement uses TRBV5-1 and TRBJ2-7, with TRBD2 matching 8 bases. Germline trimming cut 6 bases from V and 2 bases from J; bases unmatched to any gene: 7. CDR3 length: 14 residues. Germline values: CDR1 SGHRS, CDR2 YFSETQ. CDR3: CASTSTGLAYEQYF. In DNA form, the CDR3 reads TGCGCCAGCACCTCAACGGGACTAGCCTACGAGCAGTACTTC.

The rearrangement links TRBV6-5 to TRBJ1-1; D is perhaps TRBD1 (5 bases). Germline CDR1 is MNHEY and CDR2 is SVGAGI. CDR3 length: 15 amino acids. With 2 bases removed from V and 4 bases from J, the gap between germline ends came to 14 bases. CDR3 residues: CASSYDAGVGTEAFF. Written as DNA, the CDR3 is TGTGCCAGCAGTTACGACGCGGGGGTAGGCACTGAAGCTTTCTTT.